What follows are 20 T cell receptor beta chains derived from one specimen sequenced in a study of blood T cells in healthy people across ages. Through a sample-barcoded 5' primer and a J-beta primer mix, a second PCR was run for roughly 6 to 11 cycles. TCRdb reanalysed the 5' RACE reads using MiXCR and keeps one entry per CDR3 protein. Of approximately 820,000 distinct CDR3 sequences in the sample, approximately 44% were seen once. The material sequenced was blood. The receptors were gathered from a man in his sixties in good health.

For this clonotype: A read error may account for a junction end that differs from germline. V is TRBV3-1 and J is TRBJ2-3, with TRBD2 matching over 8 bases. The CDR3 has 20 amino acids. Germline V gene sequence: CDR1 LGHDT, CDR2 YNNKEL (reference sequence). The CDR3 loop reads CASSQDLTAGGYSSTATQYF. For the CDR3, the DNA is TGTGCCAGCAGCCAAGATCTTACTGCGGGGGGTTACTCTAGCACAGCTACGCAGTATTTT.

The chain has TRBV4-1 and TRBJ1-1, with D perhaps TRBD1 (5 bases). The CDR3 runs to 12 residues. V was cut by 3 bases and J by 10 bases, with 12 bases left in between. Per germline, CDR1 MGHRA and CDR2 YSYEKL. CDR3 region: CASSQARGGAFF. CDR3 nucleotides: TGCGCCAGCAGCCAGGCCCGCGGGGGAGCTTTCTTT.

In its sample, this clonotype was seen a few times. The genes are TRBV29-1 and TRBJ2-5; D possibly corresponds to TRBD2 (5 bases). The CDR3 is made up of 14 amino acids. CDR1 and CDR2 (germline): SQVTM, ANQGSEA. V gave up 3 bases and J gave up 2 bases, with 13 bases separating them. The CDR3 loop is CSVEGDGFQETQYF. DNA of the CDR3: TGCAGCGTTGAGGGAGACGGGTTTCAAGAGACCCAGTACTTC.

This clonotype occurred a few times. V usage is TRBV5-1 and J usage is TRBJ2-3; possibly TRBD1 for D (5 bases). Trimming left V 2 bases short and J 5 bases short, with 9 bases between. Looked up from germline, CDR1 is SGHRS and CDR2 is YFSETQ. This CDR3 spans 13 amino acids. The CDR3 is CASSFQGKDTQYF. Here the CDR3 DNA reads TGCGCCAGCAGCTTCCAGGGCAAAGATACGCAGTATTTT.

The V gene is TRBV6-1, the J gene TRBJ2-1; a weak D match, TRBD1 (6 bases). Trimming took off 2 bases at V and 2 bases at J, with 10 bases between the two ends. The CDR3 consists of 15 residues. The V gene's germline CDR1 is MNHNS and CDR2 SASEGT. The CDR3 sequence: CASSELAGAYNEQFF. The DNA for the CDR3 is TGTGCCAGCAGTGAACTGGCAGGGGCCTACAATGAGCAGTTCTTC.

The V and J genes are TRBV4-3 and TRBJ2-1, with no clear D. Trimming stripped 1 base from V and 0 bases from J, with 16 bases between. The CDR3 has 18 residues. CDR1 and CDR2 (germline): LGHNA, YSLEER. In nucleotides, the CDR3 is TGCGCCAGCAGCCAAGTTTCACGAGGCTACAGCTCCTACAATGAGCAGTTCTTC. Amino acid sequence: CASSQVSRGYSSYNEQFF.

This clonotype was counted between two and nine times. This chain connects TRBV15 to TRBJ2-1; D not certain. The germline V gene encodes CDR1 LNHNV and CDR2 YYDKDF (reference sequence). With 0 bases removed from V and 0 bases from J, the gap between germline ends came to 9 bases. The CDR3 runs to 16 residues. CDR3 sequence reads: CATSRELDPSYNEQFF. CDR3 sequence (DNA): TGTGCCACCAGCAGAGAACTGGACCCCTCCTACAATGAGCAGTTCTTC.

The chain combines TRBV20-1 with TRBJ1-2; possible D gene TRBD1, 5 bases. V shed 1 base and J shed 4 bases, with 16 bases lying between them. Per germline, CDR1 DFQATT and CDR2 SNEGSKA (reference sequence). CDR3 length: 15 amino acids. CDR3 nucleotides: TGCAGTGCTAGAGTGTTTTCAGACAGCCTCTATGGCTACACCTTC. It is translated as CSARVFSDSLYGYTF.

The chain links TRBV2 to TRBJ2-4; TRBD1 might be the D (6 bases). Trimming removed 5 bases from V and 6 bases from J, with 20 bases in between. CDR3 length equals 16 residues. CDR1 SNHLY and CDR2 FYNNEI come from the germline V gene. CDR3: CASSQQGSGNLNIQYF. CDR3 nucleotide sequence: TGTGCCAGCAGTCAACAGGGAAGTGGTAATCTAAACATTCAGTACTTC.

This chain links TRBV5-1 with TRBJ1-6, with no clear D. Between the trimmed V and J ends, which lost 1 base and 10 bases, there was a span of 12 bases. Germline lookup yields CDR1 SGHRS and CDR2 YFSETQ. There are 14 residues in the CDR3. The CDR3 region is CASSLYREFSPLHF. In DNA form, the CDR3 reads TGCGCCAGCAGCTTGTATAGGGAGTTCTCACCCCTCCACTTT.

The gene calls are TRBV6-6 and TRBJ1-3, with D possibly TRBD1 on 6 matching bases. This CDR3 spans 17 amino acids. Germline CDR1 is MNHNY and CDR2 is SVGAGI (reference sequence). The ends were cut back, 0 bases at V and 0 bases at J, with 12 bases in the middle. The CDR3 bases are TGTGCCAGCAGTTACTCAAACAGGGTCAGCTCTGGAAACACCATATATTTT. This gives the protein CASSYSNRVSSGNTIYF.

The rearrangement joins TRBV15 to TRBJ2-5, with D perhaps TRBD1 (6 bases). There are 15 residues in the CDR3. CDR1 is LNHNV, CDR2 YYDKDF, per germline (reference sequence). Trimming took 1 base from V and 4 from J, leaving 13 bases between them. CDR3 residues: CATSRAGARGETQYF. For the CDR3, the DNA is TGTGCCACCAGCAGAGCAGGGGCACGAGGAGAGACCCAGTACTTC.

The rearrangement links TRBV20-1 to TRBJ1-5, with a weak D call TRBD1 (5 bases). Germline CDR1 reads DFQATT; CDR2 reads SNEGSKA (reference sequence). The CDR3 runs to 15 residues. Trimming pared 0 bases from V and 4 bases from J, leaving 13 bases between. CDR3 sequence (DNA): TGCAGTGCTAGAGACCCCGGGGCCAATAATCAGCCCCAGCATTTT. The encoded protein is CSARDPGANNQPQHF.

This clonotype appeared a single time. Possible read error: a much larger clone is one base away. The chain couples TRBV12-3 or TRBV12-4 to TRBJ1-6; TRBD1 matches at 7 bases. Losses at the gene ends were 6 bases for V and 10 bases for J; bases not matched to a gene: 9. This CDR3 spans 14 amino acids. As DNA, the CDR3 is TGTGCCAGCAGCCTACAGGGGAGGAAGTCACCCCTCCACTTT. Amino acids: CASSLQGRKSPLHF.

This clonotype was picked up one time. The chain is built from TRBV6-4 and TRBJ2-3; 10 nucleotides agree with TRBD1. Germline loops: CDR1 MRHNA, CDR2 SNTAGT. CDR3 size: 13 residues. The junction had 6 bases not matched to a gene; V was cut back by 4 bases and J by 11 bases. This chain's CDR3 is CASSATTGGKQYF. In nucleotides, the CDR3 is TGTGCCAGCAGTGCCACGACAGGGGGCAAGCAGTATTTT.

Here the CDR3 reads CASSVGIQQYF. In DNA form, the CDR3 reads TGTGCCAGCAGCGTCGGGATTCAGCAGTACTTC. The chain employs TRBV11-2 and TRBJ2-4; perhaps TRBD2 as D (5 bases). Germline values: CDR1 SGHAT, CDR2 FQNNGV. CDR3 length: 11 amino acids. V shed 5 bases and J shed 13 bases, with 12 bases lying between them.

Turning to this clonotype: A clone one base away is much larger, so this may be a read error. This chain uses TRBV3-1 with TRBJ2-5, with TRBD1 as a possible D gene (6 bases). V was trimmed by 5 bases and J by 11 bases, leaving 27 bases between them. Germline V gene sequence: CDR1 LGHDT, CDR2 YNNKEL (reference sequence). The CDR3 extends over 16 amino acids. The CDR3 DNA reads as TGTGCCAGCAGCTCAAAAAGACAGGCCTCCTACAATGAGCAGTACTTC. Translation: CASSSKRQASYNEQYF.

This sequence joins TRBV5-4 and TRBJ2-3; no reliable D call. The CDR3 consists of 15 residues. The V gene lost 0 bases and the J gene lost 2 bases, with 10 bases spanning the gap. The germline CDR1 and CDR2 sequences are SGHNT and YYREEE (reference sequence). CDR3 coding DNA: TGTGCCAGCAGCTTGGACGTAAGGCCCACAGATACGCAGTATTTT. Translating it yields CASSLDVRPTDTQYF. Filled out from reference TRBV5-4 and TRBJ2-3, the complete variable domain reads ETGVTQSPTHLIKTRGQQVTLRCSSQSGHNTVSWYQQALGQGPQFIFQYYREEENGRGNFPPRFSGLQFPNYSSELNVNALELDDSALYLCASSLDVRPTDTQYFGPGTRLTVL.

This clonotype appeared a few times. J is TRBJ1-2 and V is TRBV7-2; TRBD1 might be the D (6 bases). Trimming took off 4 bases at V and 4 bases at J, with 16 bases between the two ends. CDR1 and CDR2 (germline): SGHTA, FQGNSA. The CDR3 sequence is 15 residues long. This CDR3 reads CASSYPTGGVYGYTF. CDR3 in DNA: TGTGCCAGCAGCTACCCGACAGGCGGTGTCTATGGCTACACCTTC.

This chain joins TRBV7-2 and TRBJ2-5, with a possible D match to TRBD1 (6 bases). CDR3 length: 13 residues. Germline CDR1 and CDR2: SGHTA and FQGNSA. V dropped 2 bases and J dropped 13 bases, with 17 bases sitting between them. This chain's CDR3 is CASSLIRDNEPYF. The CDR3 nucleotides read TGTGCCAGCAGCTTAATCAGGGACAACGAGCCGTACTTC.